The present TCR beta chain was sequenced within a study of T-cell memory formation after mild COVID-19. General study findings and limits: Cross-reactive memory seemingly joined, as some responding clones were found in pre-infection memory. Unconfirmed was the SARS-CoV-2 specificity of second-wave clones that peaked on day 37.

Constant-segment-primed 5'RACE gave TCR alpha and TCR beta cDNA libraries with sample barcodes and UMIs. TCRdb reprocessed the 5' RACE reads with MiXCR, giving one entry per CDR3 protein. This table has about 500,000 distinct CDR3 sequences, just over 20% appearing once. Trimming removed 4 bases from V and 6 bases from J, with 15 bases in between. CDR1 and CDR2 from the germline V gene are LGHDT and YNNKEL (reference sequence). CDR3 length: 14 amino acids. Remarks on this clonotype: Antigen unknown.

The sequence derives from an adult woman who had mild COVID-19 (a few samples of this study predate the infection). Cell type and time point are not known. The gene calls are TRBV3-1 and TRBJ1-2; maybe TRBD1 (6 bases). Source material: PBMCs or a T cell subset sorted from them (not recorded which). The CDR3 reads CASSRRTAHNGYTF. CDR3 in DNA: TGTGCCAGCAGCCGTAGGACAGCTCACAATGGCTACACCTTC.